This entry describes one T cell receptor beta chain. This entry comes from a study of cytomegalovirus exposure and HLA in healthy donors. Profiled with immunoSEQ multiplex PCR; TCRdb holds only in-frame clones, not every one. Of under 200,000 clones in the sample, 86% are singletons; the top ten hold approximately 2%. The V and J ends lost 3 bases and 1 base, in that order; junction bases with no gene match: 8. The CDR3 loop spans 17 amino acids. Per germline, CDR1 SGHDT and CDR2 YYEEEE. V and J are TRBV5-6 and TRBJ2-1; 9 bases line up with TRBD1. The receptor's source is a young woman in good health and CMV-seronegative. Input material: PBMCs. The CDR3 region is CASSSSRDRGSYNEQFF. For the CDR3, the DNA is TGTGCCAGCAGCTCCAGCCGAGACAGGGGGTCCTACAATGAGCAGTTCTTC.